The rows below give T cell receptor beta chains drawn from one sample of a study of T cell responses to AZD1222 COVID-19 vaccine. Profiling relied on immunoSEQ multiplex PCR, and the TCRdb table lists in-frame clones only, not all of them. In the table there are under 200,000 clones, under 95% of which are singletons. Sample: peripheral blood, taken 28 days after the second AZD1222 dose. Receptors were obtained from an adult who received the AZD1222 COVID-19 vaccine. The CDR3 runs from the conserved cysteine through the conserved F or W. Each record gives: J gene, CDR3 length, V gene, CDR3 protein.

J gene: TRBJ2-7; CDR3 length: 14; V gene: TRBV13; CDR3 protein: CASSPRVDTYEQYF
J gene: TRBJ2-7; CDR3 length: 17; V gene: TRBV13; CDR3 protein: CASSPRQGLALSYEQYF
J gene: TRBJ2-1; CDR3 length: 17; V gene: TRBV14; CDR3 protein: CASSQATRVATRNEQFF
J gene: TRBJ2-5; CDR3 length: 14; V gene: TRBV3-1/TRBV3-2; CDR3 protein: CASSQWTSGETQYF
J gene: TRBJ2-7; CDR3 length: 16; V gene: TRBV28; CDR3 protein: CASSGAGTDLSYEQYF
J gene: TRBJ1-4; CDR3 length: 14; V gene: TRBV14; CDR3 protein: CASSRSGGGEKLFF
J gene: TRBJ2-1; CDR3 length: 16; V gene: TRBV19; CDR3 protein: CASTNRASGNYNEQFF
J gene: TRBJ2-1; CDR3 length: 16; V gene: TRBV19; CDR3 protein: CASSGVIIGSYNEQFF
J gene: TRBJ1-1; CDR3 length: 13; V gene: TRBV5-1; CDR3 protein: CASSKGATAEAFF
J gene: TRBJ2-3; CDR3 length: 16; V gene: TRBV7-2; CDR3 protein: CASSSLISGYQDTQYF
J gene: TRBJ2-7; CDR3 length: 15; V gene: TRBV28; CDR3 protein: CASRIGGQGSHEQYF
J gene: TRBJ1-2; CDR3 length: 14; V gene: TRBV5-5; CDR3 protein: CASSLGTGFSGYTF
J gene: TRBJ2-1; CDR3 length: 13; V gene: TRBV7-9; CDR3 protein: CASSLVPSDEQFF
J gene: TRBJ1-4; CDR3 length: 16; V gene: TRBV29-1; CDR3 protein: CSVYDRGEATNEKLFF
J gene: TRBJ1-1; CDR3 length: 14; V gene: TRBV6-6; CDR3 protein: CASRQSETNTEAFF
J gene: TRBJ2-2; CDR3 length: 16; V gene: TRBV28; CDR3 protein: CASSLWVAGNTGELFF
J gene: TRBJ2-7; CDR3 length: 14; V gene: TRBV30; CDR3 protein: CAWSLGSGSYEQYF
J gene: TRBJ1-1; CDR3 length: 13; V gene: TRBV12-3/TRBV12-4; CDR3 protein: CASSSTGNTEAFF
J gene: TRBJ2-5; CDR3 length: 15; V gene: TRBV5-4; CDR3 protein: CASSRGLAGWETQYF
J gene: TRBJ2-3; CDR3 length: 15; V gene: TRBV9; CDR3 protein: CASSGERSTADTQYF
J gene: TRBJ1-6; CDR3 length: 14; V gene: TRBV27; CDR3 protein: CASKGRPYNSPLHF
J gene: TRBJ1-6; CDR3 length: 14; V gene: TRBV6-4; CDR3 protein: CASSAGGEGSPLHF
J gene: TRBJ1-3; CDR3 length: 14; V gene: TRBV7-9; CDR3 protein: CASSDGTETGTIYF
J gene: TRBJ2-5; CDR3 length: 12; V gene: TRBV1; CDR3 protein: CTSLVYQETQYF
J gene: TRBJ1-6; CDR3 length: 16; V gene: TRBV6-6; CDR3 protein: CASSARTGFSNSPLHF
J gene: TRBJ2-7; CDR3 length: 14; V gene: TRBV27; CDR3 protein: CASSPAGIGYEQYF
J gene: TRBJ2-7; CDR3 length: 12; V gene: TRBV3-1/TRBV3-2; CDR3 protein: CASSQALDEQYF
J gene: TRBJ2-3; CDR3 length: 15; V gene: TRBV7-2; CDR3 protein: CASSRDRDYTDTQYF
J gene: TRBJ2-7; CDR3 length: 15; V gene: TRBV28; CDR3 protein: CASSFPFGATYEQYF
J gene: TRBJ2-7; CDR3 length: 14; V gene: TRBV7-3; CDR3 protein: CASSSTSPLGEQYF
J gene: TRBJ1-4; CDR3 length: 13; V gene: TRBV4-3; CDR3 protein: CASSQVLDEKLFF
J gene: TRBJ1-4; CDR3 length: 15; V gene: TRBV7-2; CDR3 protein: CASSPGQGRNEKLFF
J gene: TRBJ1-1; CDR3 length: 12; V gene: TRBV28; CDR3 protein: CASSLGRKEAFF
J gene: TRBJ1-2; CDR3 length: 15; V gene: TRBV6-2/TRBV6-3; CDR3 protein: CASSPPGTGFYGYTF
J gene: TRBJ1-4; CDR3 length: 14; V gene: TRBV10-3; CDR3 protein: CAIRDGGGGEKLFF
J gene: TRBJ2-3; CDR3 length: 15; V gene: TRBV5-4; CDR3 protein: CASSDSGRAADTQYF
J gene: TRBJ2-7; CDR3 length: 13; V gene: TRBV7-2; CDR3 protein: CASSLDSNYEQYF
J gene: TRBJ1-1; CDR3 length: 14; V gene: TRBV27; CDR3 protein: CASSSSEINTEAFF
J gene: TRBJ2-1; CDR3 length: 16; V gene: TRBV6-2/TRBV6-3; CDR3 protein: CASSYSREDSYNEQFF
J gene: TRBJ1-2; CDR3 length: 16; V gene: TRBV5-1; CDR3 protein: CASSPGTFPPHYGYTF
J gene: TRBJ2-5; CDR3 length: 15; V gene: TRBV6-2/TRBV6-3; CDR3 protein: CASSYASQTGETQYF